The 26 T cell receptor beta chains below were found in one sample sequenced in a study of PD-1 blockade in mismatch repair-deficient tumors. Sequencing used immunoSEQ multiplex PCR; TCRdb keeps in-frame clones, though not all of them. The sample holds around 33,000 clones, around 80% seen once. The sequenced sample was PBMCs, obtained 6 weeks after starting pembrolizumab. The receptors were sampled from an adult with mismatch repair-deficient cancer.

The chain joins TRBV7-3 to TRBJ2-3, with D maybe TRBD1 (6 bases). Deletions cut 5 bases from V and 3 bases from J, with 15 bases between. Germline V gene data show CDR1 as SGHTA and CDR2 as FQGTGA. The CDR3 runs 15 residues. CDR3 nucleotides: TGTGCCAGCAGCCCCTCACAGGGAAGGACAGATACGCAGTATTTT. Translated, it gives CASSPSQGRTDTQYF. The full variable domain, with the rest looked up from reference TRBV7-3 and TRBJ2-3, is GAGVSQTPSNKVTEKGKYVELRCDPISGHTALYWYRQSLGQGPEFLIYFQGTGAADDSGLPNDRFFAVRPEGSVSTLKIQRTERGDSAVYLCASSPSQGRTDTQYFGPGTRLTVL.

The chain couples TRBV5-1 to TRBJ2-5; 8 nucleotides align to TRBD1. The CDR3 spans 14 residues. The ends lost 0 bases at V and 5 bases at J; junction bases unmatched: 3. Germline loops: CDR1 SGHRS, CDR2 YFSETQ. This CDR3 reads CASSLGQGIETQYF. The DNA for the CDR3 is TGCGCCAGCAGCTTGGGACAGGGGATTGAGACCCAGTACTTC. The whole variable domain, filled in from reference TRBV5-1 and TRBJ2-5, reads KAGVTQTPRYLIKTRGQQVTLSCSPISGHRSVSWYQQTPGQGLQFLFEYFSETQRNKGNFPGRFSGRQFSNSRSEMNVSTLELGDSALYLCASSLGQGIETQYFGPGTRLLVL.

This sequence joins TRBV5-1 and TRBJ2-1; 13 nucleotides align to TRBD2. This CDR3 is 18 amino acids long. Germline V gene lookup returns CDR1 SGHRS and CDR2 YFSETQ. The junction had 7 bases not matched to a gene; V was cut back by 0 bases and J by 4 bases. CDR3 nucleotides: TGCGCCAGCAGCTTGGGCGGACTAGCGGGAGTGAGGTACAATGAGCAGTTCTTC. The encoded protein is CASSLGGLAGVRYNEQFF.

The chain combines TRBV18 with TRBJ1-2; no reliable D call. The V and J ends lost 10 bases and 4 bases respectively, with 16 bases between them. The germline V gene has CDR1 KGHSH and CDR2 LQKENI. The CDR3 extends over 13 amino acids. CDR3 sequence reads: CATASELIYGYTF. In DNA form, the CDR3 reads TGTGCCACCGCAAGCGAACTGATCTATGGCTACACCTTC.

The chain couples TRBV28 to TRBJ1-2, with D uncertain. The CDR3 spans 15 residues. V was pared by 1 base and J by 7 bases, with 16 bases between. Germline assignment: CDR1 MDHEN and CDR2 SYDVKM. The chain's CDR3 is CASSLYPRGPGGYTF. CDR3 DNA: TGTGCCAGCAGTTTATACCCGAGAGGGCCAGGTGGCTACACCTTC.

The V gene is TRBV6-5, the J gene TRBJ2-3; the D gene is possibly TRBD2 (5 bases). V was trimmed by 5 bases and J by 0 bases, leaving 9 bases between them. Germline CDR1 reads MNHEY; CDR2 reads SVGAGI. The CDR3 spans 14 residues. CDR3 bases: TGTGCCAGCAGTCAGAGGACTAGCACAGATACGCAGTATTTT. It yields the protein CASSQRTSTDTQYF.

This sequence joins TRBV6-1 and TRBJ2-2; D perhaps matches TRBD1 (6 bases). V lost 10 bases and J 1 base, leaving 13 bases between the germline ends. CDR1 is MNHNS and CDR2 is SASEGT in the germline V gene. There are 14 residues in the CDR3. The CDR3 sequence is CAITGTLNTGELFF. The CDR3 nucleotides read TGTGCCATCACGGGGACATTGAACACCGGGGAGCTGTTTTTT.

The rearrangement joins TRBV2 to TRBJ1-5, with D tentatively TRBD1 (6 bases). Germline-derived CDR1 and CDR2 are SNHLY and FYNNEI. The CDR3 is 14 residues long. V was shortened by 5 bases and J by 7 bases, with 15 bases between the two germline ends. The CDR3 nucleotides read TGTGCCAGCAGTACCCAGGGGAGTAGGCAGCCCCAGCATTTT. The encoded protein is CASSTQGSRQPQHF.

This clone showed up just once. V usage is TRBV5-1 and J usage is TRBJ2-2; 12 bases are shared with TRBD2. J lost 7 bases, V lost 0 bases, and 7 bases had no gene match. In germline, CDR1 is SGHRS, CDR2 YFSETQ. The CDR3 totals 17 residues. The CDR3 coding sequence is TGCGCCAGCAGCTTGGCCCGACTAGCGGGAGATCACGGGGAGCTGTTTTTT. This translates into CASSLARLAGDHGELFF.

The chain has TRBV7-3 and TRBJ2-4; 7 bases fit TRBD2. V shed 5 bases, J shed 8 bases, and the junction held 6 bases outside the gene matches. The CDR3 totals 13 residues. Germline CDR1 is SGHTA and CDR2 is FQGTGA. CDR3: CASSIMGGDIQYF. DNA of the CDR3: TGTGCCAGCAGCATAATGGGGGGGGACATTCAGTACTTC.

The CDR3 here is CASSSETGKLKLSAYEQYF. The CDR3, as DNA: TGTGCCAGCAGCTCCGAGACAGGGAAACTTAAATTATCGGCCTACGAGCAGTACTTC. The chain combines TRBV7-8 with TRBJ2-7; TRBD1 matches at 7 bases. V gave up 4 bases and J gave up 2 bases; unmatched junction bases: 20. This CDR3 region has 19 residues. Germline loops: CDR1 SGHVS, CDR2 FQNEAQ.

This sequence joins TRBV9 and TRBJ2-7, with D possibly TRBD2 on 7 matching bases. V lost 0 bases, J lost 3 bases, and 13 bases lay in between. This CDR3 is 15 amino acids long. Germline V CDR1 and CDR2: SGDLS, YYNGEE. The CDR3 DNA follows: TGTGCCAGCAGCGTAGAGGCGGGGGCGTACTACGAGCAGTACTTC. The encoded protein is CASSVEAGAYYEQYF.

This chain links TRBV28 with TRBJ2-5; 9 bases match TRBD2. The CDR3 runs 17 residues. CDR1 MDHEN and CDR2 SYDVKM come from the germline V gene. Trimming cost V 1 base and J 3 bases; bases outside gene matches: 9. For the CDR3, the DNA is TGTGCCAGCAGTTTATATTCGGTAGCGGGAGATAAAGAGACCCAGTACTTC. Amino acids: CASSLYSVAGDKETQYF.

This clone turned up a few times. The chain uses TRBV15 and TRBJ2-7, with 12 bases aligning to TRBD2. Germline V gives CDR1 LNHNV, CDR2 YYDKDF (reference sequence). The CDR3 is made up of 17 amino acids. V trimming: 3 bases; J trimming: 0 bases; junction bases outside the gene matches: 6. The CDR3 nucleotides are TGTGCCACCAGCAGGGGACTAGCGGGCCCCAGCTCCTACGAGCAGTACTTC. Translation gives CATSRGLAGPSSYEQYF.

The V and J genes are TRBV18 and TRBJ2-7; 8 nucleotides match TRBD1. The CDR3 extends over 15 amino acids. Germline trimming cut 2 bases from V and 0 bases from J; bases unmatched to any gene: 3. Per the germline V gene, CDR1 is KGHSH and CDR2 is LQKENI. The CDR3 is CASSPGQGSSYEQYF. CDR3 DNA: TGTGCCAGCTCACCAGGACAGGGCAGCTCCTACGAGCAGTACTTC.

The chain has TRBV19 and TRBJ2-3; maybe TRBD2 (5 bases). This CDR3 is 13 amino acids long. V lost 7 bases to trimming and J lost 2 bases, with 10 bases between them. Germline V lookup: CDR1 LNHDA, CDR2 SQIVND (reference sequence). The CDR3 DNA reads as TGTGCCAGTACAAGCGGCAACACAGATACGCAGTATTTT. Protein: CASTSGNTDTQYF.

This clone has only a few counts. This chain links TRBV5-6 with TRBJ2-3; 10 bases fit TRBD2. After removal of 4 bases from V and 6 bases from J, the junction contained 11 bases not matched to a gene. The germline CDR1 and CDR2 sequences are SGHDT and YYEEEE. This CDR3 comprises 16 residues. CDR3 DNA: TGTGCCAGCAGCAGCGGACTAGCGGAGGTGGGGGATACGCAGTATTTT. This translates into CASSSGLAEVGDTQYF.

This chain uses TRBV10-3 with TRBJ1-5, with 9 bases matching TRBD1. J lost 4 bases, V lost 7 bases, and 8 bases had no gene match. Germline CDR1 and CDR2: ENHRY and SYGVKD. The CDR3 covers 15 residues. The CDR3 protein is CAIKPGTGINQPQHF. CDR3 in DNA: TGTGCCATCAAACCCGGGACAGGGATTAATCAGCCCCAGCATTTT.

This clone turned up a few times. The V gene is TRBV27, the J gene TRBJ2-7; 8 bases map to TRBD1. Germline CDR1 is MNHEY and CDR2 is SMNVEV (reference sequence). The CDR3 length is 12 residues. Trimming took 3 bases from V and 5 from J; bases not matched to a gene: 0. The CDR3 DNA is TGTGCCAGCAGTTTGACAGGGGACGAGCAGTACTTC. It translates to CASSLTGDEQYF.

This chain joins TRBV11-1 and TRBJ2-7, with D tentatively TRBD1 (5 bases). The germline CDR1 and CDR2 sequences are SGHAT and FQDESV (reference sequence). Trimming removed 1 base at V and 3 bases at J, with 19 bases between. The CDR3 loop spans 17 amino acids. The CDR3 loop reads CASSLGIWGSDSYEQYF. CDR3 DNA: TGTGCCAGCAGCTTAGGAATTTGGGGCTCCGACAGCTACGAGCAGTACTTC.

The chain uses TRBV6-1 and TRBJ2-3, with D possibly matching TRBD2 (6 bases). Germline CDR1 is MNHNS and CDR2 is SASEGT. The CDR3 spans 16 residues. V shed 4 bases and J shed 0 bases, with 14 bases lying between them. In nucleotides, the CDR3 is TGTGCCAGCAGTGCAAAGCCGGGACTTAGCACAGATACGCAGTATTTT. Amino acids: CASSAKPGLSTDTQYF.

This clone has just a few counts. The chain has TRBV11-3 and TRBJ1-6; D gene uncertain. Between the trimmed V and J ends, which lost 0 bases and 9 bases, there was a span of 6 bases. The CDR3 is made up of 13 amino acids. Germline V gene lookup returns CDR1 SGHNT and CDR2 YENEEA. The chain's CDR3 is CASSLDLSSPLHF. CDR3 coding DNA: TGTGCCAGCAGCTTAGATCTCTCTTCACCCCTCCACTTT. Using reference TRBV11-3 and TRBJ1-6 for the parts outside the CDR3, the full variable domain is EAGVVQSPRYKIIEKKQPVAFWCNPISGHNTLYWYLQNLGQGPELLIRYENEEAVDDSQLPKDRFSAERLKGVDSTLKIQPAELGDSAVYLCASSLDLSSPLHFGNGTRLTVT.

There are a few counts of this clone. The rearrangement links TRBV20-1 to TRBJ2-7; D remains unclear. The V gene's germline CDR1 is DFQATT and CDR2 SNEGSKA (reference sequence). The ends were cut back, 3 bases at V and 4 bases at J, with 7 bases in the middle. This CDR3 contains 11 residues. The CDR3 nucleotides are TGCAGTGCTAGCGCGGAGTACGAGCAGTACTTC. This codes for CSASAEYEQYF.

The J gene is TRBJ2-2, the V gene TRBV5-1, with 8 bases that match TRBD2. Germline CDR1 is SGHRS and CDR2 is YFSETQ. CDR3 size: 16 residues. V shed 4 bases, J shed 1 base, and the junction held 6 bases outside the gene matches. CDR3 nucleotide sequence: TGCGCCAGCAGCAGGACTAGCCTTGGGAACACCGGGGAGCTGTTTTTT. It is translated as CASSRTSLGNTGELFF.

The chain is built from TRBV30 and TRBJ1-3, with a tentative D call TRBD1 (6 bases). The germline V and J ends were trimmed by 7 bases and 4 bases, with 11 bases remaining between them. In germline, CDR1 is GTSNPN, CDR2 SVGIG (reference sequence). CDR3 length: 12 amino acids. The CDR3: CASRDTGNTIYF. In DNA, the CDR3 is TGTGCCTCCCGGGACACAGGAAACACCATATATTTT.

The genes are TRBV2 and TRBJ2-3; D remains unclear. The length of the CDR3 is 17 residues. Looked up from germline, CDR1 is SNHLY and CDR2 is FYNNEI. V lost 7 bases and J lost 3, with 23 bases in between. The CDR3 here is CASKSNPGGLVTDTQYF. As DNA, the CDR3 is TGTGCCAGCAAGTCGAACCCGGGTGGGTTGGTGACAGATACGCAGTATTTT.